A single sample is the source of the 24 T cell receptor beta chains below, sequenced in a study of shared clonotypes between healthy human individuals. The naive CD8 population came from CD45RO-negative cells selected for CCR7, without terminally differentiated effector memory CD45RA+ cells. Repertoires were generated with immunoSEQ multiplex PCR, while TCRdb's copy carries only in-frame clones and drops some. The sample consists of more than 500,000 clones, roughly 96% of them appearing once. The sequenced sample consisted of naive CD8+ T cells sorted from blood. The receptors come from a woman aged 25 to 45 in good health.

For the CDR3, the DNA is TGTGCCAGCAGCGTAGCAGGGGTAGTAGGTCAGCCCCAGCATTTT. Residues: CASSVAGVVGQPQHF. J is TRBJ1-5 and V is TRBV9; tentatively, D is TRBD1 (6 bases). Trimming cost V 0 bases and J 6 bases, with 13 bases left between them. CDR3 length: 15 residues. Germline-derived CDR1 and CDR2 are SGDLS and YYNGEE. Based on the CDR3 plus reference TRBV9 and TRBJ1-5, the full variable domain is DSGVTQTPKHLITATGQRVTLRCSPRSGDLSVYWYQQSLDQGLQFLIQYYNGEERAKGNILERFSAQQFPDLHSELNLSSLELGDSALYFCASSVAGVVGQPQHFGDGTRLSIL.

V and J are TRBV27 and TRBJ2-5, with D unclear. Trimming stripped 0 bases from V and 5 bases from J, with 10 bases between. Germline V lookup: CDR1 MNHEY, CDR2 SMNVEV (reference sequence). The CDR3 has 14 amino acids. The CDR3 sequence is CASSLSNLGETQYF. The CDR3 DNA is TGTGCCAGCAGTTTATCGAATTTGGGGGAGACCCAGTACTTC.

The V call is TRBV27, the J call TRBJ1-4; D is unclear. V dropped 5 bases and J dropped 6 bases, with 13 bases sitting between them. The CDR3 is 14 amino acids. CDR1 is MNHEY, CDR2 SMNVEV, per germline (reference sequence). In DNA, the CDR3 is TGTGCCAGCAGTCCCGTTCTGGGTTATGAAAAACTGTTTTTT. It codes for CASSPVLGYEKLFF. The complete variable domain, with remaining parts taken from reference TRBV27 and TRBJ1-4, reads EAQVTQNPRYLITVTGKKLTVTCSQNMNHEYMSWYRQDPGLGLRQIYYSMNVEVTDKGDVPEGYKVSRKEKRNFPLILESPSPNQTSLYFCASSPVLGYEKLFFGSGTQLSVL.

V is TRBV27 and J is TRBJ1-2; 8 bases align to TRBD1. The germline V gene has CDR1 MNHEY and CDR2 SMNVEV (reference sequence). The CDR3 totals 13 residues. J gave up 1 base and V 10 bases, and 5 bases lay outside the gene matches. The CDR3 sequence: CATWTGLNYGYTF. DNA for the CDR3: TGTGCCACCTGGACAGGGCTTAACTATGGCTACACCTTC.

The V and J genes are TRBV7-9 and TRBJ1-1; D unresolved. Trimming shortened V by 5 bases and J by 7 bases, and 17 bases separated the two germline ends. Germline lookup yields CDR1 SEHNR and CDR2 FQNEAQ (reference sequence). This CDR3 has 14 residues. The DNA for the CDR3 is TGTGCCAGCAGCGCTCTGGACGGAAGCTATGAAGCTTTCTTT. It translates to CASSALDGSYEAFF.

The rearrangement links TRBV5-1 to TRBJ1-2, with 9 positions matching TRBD1. The CDR3 has 13 amino acids. V shed 4 bases and J 6 bases; nucleotides not matched to a gene: 4. Germline lookup yields CDR1 SGHRS and CDR2 YFSETQ. The CDR3 coding sequence is TGCGCCAGCAGCGCGACAGGGGGAAATGGCTACACCTTC. This translates into CASSATGGNGYTF.

This chain joins TRBV5-6 and TRBJ2-3; the D gene is possibly TRBD2 (7 bases). Germline V gives CDR1 SGHDT, CDR2 YYEEEE. Trimming removed 6 bases at V and 5 bases at J, with 16 bases between. This CDR3 contains 14 residues. The CDR3: CASTLGGAEDTQYF. CDR3 bases: TGTGCCAGCACCCTAGGGGGGGCGGAAGATACGCAGTATTTT.

The chain has TRBV21-1 and TRBJ1-4; TRBD1, the table's D call, lacks a check against the DNA. TRBV21-1 is deemed a pseudogene. There are 16 residues in the CDR3. The CDR3 region has the DNA TGTGCCAGCAGCAAAGATTCCGGGACAGGGAGTGAAAAACTGTTTTTT. Amino acids: CASSKDSGTGSEKLFF.

V usage is TRBV28 and J usage is TRBJ1-1, with D perhaps matching TRBD1 (6 bases). The V end was cut by 8 bases, the J end by 4 bases, with 11 bases between. Germline V gives CDR1 MDHEN, CDR2 SYDVKM. The CDR3 covers 12 residues. DNA of the CDR3: TGTGCCAGCGGTGGAGGGGGCACTGAAGCTTTCTTT. Its protein is CASGGGGTEAFF.

The CDR3 reads CSANERLEQYF. In nucleotides, the CDR3 is TGCAGTGCTAATGAGAGGCTCGAGCAGTACTTC. The chain has TRBV20-1 and TRBJ2-7; D is ambiguous. Germline V gene data show CDR1 as DFQATT and CDR2 as SNEGSKA (reference sequence). Deletions cut 4 bases from V and 6 bases from J, with 10 bases between. CDR3 size: 11 residues.

The chain is built from TRBV15 and TRBJ2-2, with 7 bases lining up with TRBD2. Trimming at V came to 6 bases and at J to 0 bases, leaving 13 bases not matched to a gene. This CDR3 contains 18 residues. CDR1 and CDR2 from the germline V gene are LNHNV and YYDKDF (reference sequence). CDR3 nucleotides: TGTGCCACCAGTTCGGAACTAGCGCAGCTCACGAACACCGGGGAGCTGTTTTTT. This codes for CATSSELAQLTNTGELFF.

As for this clone: The identical CDR3 is also encoded by other nucleotide sequences in the sample. This chain links TRBV27 with TRBJ2-1; 12 positions match TRBD1. J lost 7 bases, V lost 8 bases, and 9 bases had no gene match. The CDR3 covers 15 residues. From germline, CDR1 is MNHEY and CDR2 SMNVEV (reference sequence). The DNA of the CDR3 is TGTGCCAGCTCCACGGGGACAGGGGGCTTGAATGAGCAGTTCTTC. Translating gives CASSTGTGGLNEQFF.

The chain links TRBV5-1 to TRBJ2-7; D perhaps matches TRBD2 (5 bases). Trimming removed 4 bases from V and 2 bases from J, with 13 bases in between. This CDR3 is built from 14 residues. Germline V gene lookup returns CDR1 SGHRS and CDR2 YFSETQ. CDR3 loop: CASSTDWPPYEQYF. In DNA form, the CDR3 reads TGCGCCAGCAGCACGGACTGGCCCCCCTACGAGCAGTACTTC.

The rearrangement uses TRBV13 and TRBJ1-4; D uncertain. Germline V gene data show CDR1 as PRHDT and CDR2 as FYEKMQ (reference sequence). The CDR3 runs to 16 residues. Between the trimmed V and J ends, which lost 5 bases and 6 bases, there was a span of 19 bases. The CDR3 protein is CASSLRPRPVDEKLFF. The CDR3 DNA reads TGTGCCAGCAGCCTGCGCCCTCGCCCCGTAGATGAAAAACTGTTTTTT.

The V call is TRBV6-1, the J call TRBJ1-1, with 8 bases lining up with TRBD1. The germline V gene encodes CDR1 MNHNS and CDR2 SASEGT. This CDR3 has 12 amino acids. The junction had 3 bases not matched to a gene; V was cut back by 3 bases and J by 9 bases. This CDR3 reads CASSETGVKAFF. The CDR3 bases are TGTGCCAGCAGTGAGACAGGGGTAAAAGCTTTCTTT.

The chain uses TRBV5-1 and TRBJ2-1, with 10 bases aligning to TRBD2. Germline CDR1 and CDR2: SGHRS and YFSETQ. The V segment lost 0 bases and the J segment 6 bases; nucleotides outside the gene matches: 15. The CDR3 spans 19 residues. The CDR3 is CASSLGLGLAGVVGNEQFF. Here the CDR3 DNA reads TGCGCCAGCAGCTTGGGTCTTGGGCTAGCGGGAGTCGTTGGCAATGAGCAGTTCTTC.

Only one count was recorded for this clone. This sequence joins TRBV11-2 and TRBJ1-4; 9 bases are a match to TRBD1. Germline CDR1 reads SGHAT; CDR2 reads FQNNGV. The trim removed 4 bases at V and 4 bases at J, leaving 4 bases unmatched. CDR3 length equals 15 residues. CDR3 in amino acids: CASSSRTGDNEKLFF. Written as DNA, the CDR3 is TGTGCCAGCAGCTCCAGGACAGGGGATAATGAAAAACTGTTTTTT.

A single count supports this clone. The V and J genes are TRBV14 and TRBJ2-3, with D uncertain. There are 17 residues in the CDR3. Trimming pared 0 bases from V and 2 bases from J, leaving 15 bases between. Germline assignment: CDR1 SGHDN and CDR2 FVKESK. CDR3 sequence reads: CASSQDMSSQYTDTQYF. CDR3 DNA: TGTGCCAGCAGCCAAGATATGTCTTCCCAGTACACAGATACGCAGTATTTT.

This rearrangement joins TRBV5-1 to TRBJ2-1; 9 nucleotides align to TRBD1. The ends lost 0 bases at V and 2 bases at J; junction bases unmatched: 3. Germline CDR1 and CDR2: SGHRS and YFSETQ. This CDR3 comprises 16 residues. The CDR3 DNA is TGCGCCAGCAGCTTGGCCGGGACAGGGACCTACAATGAGCAGTTCTTC. Amino acid sequence: CASSLAGTGTYNEQFF.

J is TRBJ2-3 and V is TRBV5-6, with unresolved D. Germline V gene data show CDR1 as SGHDT and CDR2 as YYEEEE. V lost 6 bases to trimming and J lost 3 bases, with 17 bases between them. There are 15 residues in the CDR3. CDR3 coding DNA: TGTGCCAGCAAGCTTTGGGGTGGTAAGACAGATACGCAGTATTTT. The encoded protein is CASKLWGGKTDTQYF.

The V gene is TRBV28, the J gene TRBJ1-1; D is undetermined. Germline V gives CDR1 MDHEN, CDR2 SYDVKM. The CDR3 has 12 amino acids. Between the trimmed V and J ends, which lost 6 bases and 6 bases, there was a span of 11 bases. CDR3 sequence reads: CASRAPAAEAFF. Written as DNA, the CDR3 is TGTGCCAGCAGGGCCCCGGCGGCTGAAGCTTTCTTT.

V is TRBV9 and J is TRBJ2-1, with D perhaps matching TRBD1 (5 bases). Deletions cut 4 bases from V and 9 bases from J, with 11 bases between. Germline values: CDR1 SGDLS, CDR2 YYNGEE. This CDR3 is 12 amino acids long. The CDR3 bases are TGTGCCAGCAGCCCCCAGGGATTTGAGCAGTTCTTC. Translation gives CASSPQGFEQFF.

This sequence joins TRBV27 and TRBJ2-3; D unclear. V was trimmed by 1 base and J by 2 bases, leaving 7 bases between them. The CDR3 is 14 residues long. Looked up from germline, CDR1 is MNHEY and CDR2 is SMNVEV (reference sequence). CDR3 region: CASSLFHPTDTQYF. The CDR3 DNA follows: TGTGCCAGCAGTTTATTCCACCCCACAGATACGCAGTATTTT.

V gene TRBV5-6 combines with J gene TRBJ2-7; 9 positions match TRBD1. The CDR3 has 15 residues. CDR1 and CDR2 (germline): SGHDT, YYEEEE. V lost 2 bases, J lost 4 bases, and 7 bases stayed unmatched. Here the CDR3 reads CASSFTGGRWYEQYF. The CDR3 DNA is TGTGCCAGCAGCTTTACAGGGGGCCGATGGTACGAGCAGTACTTC. The full variable domain, its missing parts supplied by reference TRBV5-6 and TRBJ2-7, is DAGVTQSPTHLIKTRGQQVTLRCSPKSGHDTVSWYQQALGQGPQFIFQYYEEEERQRGNFPDRFSGHQFPNYSSELNVNALLLGDSALYLCASSFTGGRWYEQYFGPGTRLTVT.